This paragraph reports one T cell receptor (beta chain). Its specificity is unknown. Between the trimmed V and J ends, which lost 5 bases and 4 bases, there was a span of 9 bases. CDR1 is SNHLY, CDR2 FYNNEI, per germline. The CDR3 consists of 13 residues. This record comes from a study of cytotoxic CD8 clonotypes in ibrutinib-treated CLL. Study background: After a median roughly 12 months on treatment (6 to 36), response samples were drawn.

Findings and limits, study-wide: Researchers report that baseline clonality outpaced age-matched healthy donors and tracked circulating CD8+ T-cell counts. Clonality climbed at ibrutinib response, then dropped toward baseline at progression. Under therapy, public clonotypes either contracted or stayed stable, and they were uncommon.

This table comes from immunoSEQ multiplex PCR, and its TCRdb copy is limited to in-frame clones, with some not included. The repertoire has about 74,000 clones, around 81% of them found once; the top ten carry 7.5% to 8%. This receptor was taken from a human donor with chronic lymphocytic leukemia. The chain joins TRBV2 to TRBJ1-5; D is ambiguous. The sequenced sample was PBMCs, obtained at disease progression, from a patient treated with ibrutinib. CDR3 residues: CASSWTVNQPQHF. The CDR3 region has the DNA TGTGCCAGCAGTTGGACGGTTAATCAGCCCCAGCATTTT.